This TCR beta chain was sequenced during a study of response to subunit inactivated influenza vaccine. This CDR3 region has 15 residues. Germline V lookup: CDR1 SGHRS, CDR2 YFSETQ. Trimming at V came to 0 bases and at J to 7 bases, leaving 6 bases not matched to a gene. In its sample, this clonotype was seen many times. TCRdb passed the RT-PCR reads through MiXCR, listing each CDR3 protein once. The sample has about half a million distinct CDR3 sequences; 6% to 9% are singletons. The rearrangement uses TRBV5-1 and TRBJ2-1, with 8 positions matching TRBD2. The specimen comprised PBMCs from blood, sampled about 23 months after vaccination. The sequence derives from a man aged 45 to 75 who received an inactivated influenza vaccine. CDR3 in DNA: TGCGCCAGCAGCTTGGGGACTAGCAGCGGGAATGAGCAGTTCTTC. This codes for CASSLGTSSGNEQFF.